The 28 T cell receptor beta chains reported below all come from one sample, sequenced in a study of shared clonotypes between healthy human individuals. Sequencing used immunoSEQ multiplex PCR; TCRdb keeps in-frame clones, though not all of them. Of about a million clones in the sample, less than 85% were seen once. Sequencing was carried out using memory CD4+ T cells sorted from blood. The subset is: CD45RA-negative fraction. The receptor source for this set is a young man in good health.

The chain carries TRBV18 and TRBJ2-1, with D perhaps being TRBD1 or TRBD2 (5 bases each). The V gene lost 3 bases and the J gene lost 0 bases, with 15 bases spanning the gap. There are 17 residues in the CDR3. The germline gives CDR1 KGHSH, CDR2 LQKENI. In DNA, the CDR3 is TGTGCCAGCTCACCCCCTGGGACCCTGAGCTCCTACAATGAGCAGTTCTTC. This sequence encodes CASSPPGTLSSYNEQFF.

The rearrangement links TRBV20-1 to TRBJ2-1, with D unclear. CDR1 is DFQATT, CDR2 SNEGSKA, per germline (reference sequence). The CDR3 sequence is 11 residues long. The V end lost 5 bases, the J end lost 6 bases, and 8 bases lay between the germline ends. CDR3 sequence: CSAPLLNEQFF. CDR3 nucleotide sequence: TGCAGTGCTCCCCTCCTCAATGAGCAGTTCTTC.

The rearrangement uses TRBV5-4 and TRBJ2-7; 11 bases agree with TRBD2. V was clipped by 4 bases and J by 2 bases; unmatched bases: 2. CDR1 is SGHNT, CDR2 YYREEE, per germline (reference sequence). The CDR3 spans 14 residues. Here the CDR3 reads CASSRSGGAYEQYF. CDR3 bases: TGTGCCAGCAGCCGTAGCGGGGGGGCCTACGAGCAGTACTTC. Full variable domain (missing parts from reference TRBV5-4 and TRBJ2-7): ETGVTQSPTHLIKTRGQQVTLRCSSQSGHNTVSWYQQALGQGPQFIFQYYREEENGRGNFPPRFSGLQFPNYSSELNVNALELDDSALYLCASSRSGGAYEQYFGPGTRLTVT.

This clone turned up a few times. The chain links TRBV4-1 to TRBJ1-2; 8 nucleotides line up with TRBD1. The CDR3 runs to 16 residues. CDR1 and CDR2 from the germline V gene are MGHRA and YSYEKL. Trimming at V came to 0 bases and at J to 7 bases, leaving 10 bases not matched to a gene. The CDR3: CASSQEGGQGASGYTF. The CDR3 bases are TGCGCCAGCAGCCAAGAAGGTGGGCAGGGGGCTAGTGGCTACACCTTC.

The CDR3 is CASGPVIEAFF. CDR3 coding DNA: TGTGCCAGCGGGCCAGTTATTGAAGCTTTCTTT. The V and J genes are TRBV5-6 and TRBJ1-1; D remains ambiguous. The CDR3 has 11 residues. The germline gives CDR1 SGHDT, CDR2 YYEEEE. V was clipped by 7 bases and J by 7 bases, with 11 bases between them.

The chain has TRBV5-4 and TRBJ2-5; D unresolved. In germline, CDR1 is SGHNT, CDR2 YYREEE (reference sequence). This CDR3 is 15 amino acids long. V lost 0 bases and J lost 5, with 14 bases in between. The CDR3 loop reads CASSLAGVGMETQYF. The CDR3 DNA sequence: TGTGCCAGCAGCTTGGCCGGTGTAGGGATGGAGACCCAGTACTTC. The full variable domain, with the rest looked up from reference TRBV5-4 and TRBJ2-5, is ETGVTQSPTHLIKTRGQQVTLRCSSQSGHNTVSWYQQALGQGPQFIFQYYREEENGRGNFPPRFSGLQFPNYSSELNVNALELDDSALYLCASSLAGVGMETQYFGPGTRLLVL.

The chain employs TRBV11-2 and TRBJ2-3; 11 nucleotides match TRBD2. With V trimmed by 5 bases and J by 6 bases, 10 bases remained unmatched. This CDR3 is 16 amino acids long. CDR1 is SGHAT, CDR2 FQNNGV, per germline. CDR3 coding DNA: TGTGCCAGCAGCCCCCGCACTAGCGGGAGTGGTGATACGCAGTATTTT. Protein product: CASSPRTSGSGDTQYF.

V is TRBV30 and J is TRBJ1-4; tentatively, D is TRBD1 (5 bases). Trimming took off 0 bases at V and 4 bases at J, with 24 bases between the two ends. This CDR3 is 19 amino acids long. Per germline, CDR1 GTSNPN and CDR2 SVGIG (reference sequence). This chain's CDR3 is CAWSVEGQFLGRDNEKLFF. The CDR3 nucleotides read TGTGCCTGGAGTGTAGAGGGGCAGTTCCTTGGCCGGGATAATGAAAAACTGTTTTTT.

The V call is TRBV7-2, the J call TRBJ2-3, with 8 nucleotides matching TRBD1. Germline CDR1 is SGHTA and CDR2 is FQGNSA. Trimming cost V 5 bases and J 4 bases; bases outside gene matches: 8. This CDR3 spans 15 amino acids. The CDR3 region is CASSARGQGADTQYF. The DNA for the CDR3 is TGTGCCAGCAGCGCAAGAGGACAGGGAGCAGATACGCAGTATTTT.

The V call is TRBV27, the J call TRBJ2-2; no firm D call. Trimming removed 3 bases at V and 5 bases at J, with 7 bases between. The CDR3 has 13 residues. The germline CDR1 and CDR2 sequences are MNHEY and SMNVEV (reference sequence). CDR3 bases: TGTGCCAGCAGTTTTGCGTGGACCGGGGAGCTGTTTTTT. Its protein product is CASSFAWTGELFF.

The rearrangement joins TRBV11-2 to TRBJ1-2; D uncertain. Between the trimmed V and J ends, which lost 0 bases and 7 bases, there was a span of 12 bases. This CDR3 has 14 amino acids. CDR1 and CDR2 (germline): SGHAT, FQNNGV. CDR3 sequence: CASSLDRSGGGYTF. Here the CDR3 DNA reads TGTGCCAGCAGCTTAGACAGGTCAGGAGGTGGCTACACCTTC. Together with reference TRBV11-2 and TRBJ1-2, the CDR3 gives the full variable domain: EAGVAQSPRYKIIEKRQSVAFWCNPISGHATLYWYQQILGQGPKLLIQFQNNGVVDDSQLPKDRFSAERLKGVDSTLKIQPAKLEDSAVYLCASSLDRSGGGYTFGSGTRLTVV.

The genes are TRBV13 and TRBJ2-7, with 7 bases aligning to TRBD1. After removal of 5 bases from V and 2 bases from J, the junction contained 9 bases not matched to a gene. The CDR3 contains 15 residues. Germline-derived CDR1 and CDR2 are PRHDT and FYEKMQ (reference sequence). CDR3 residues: CASSINRGGTYEQYF. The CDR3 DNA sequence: TGTGCCAGCAGCATAAACAGGGGCGGCACCTACGAGCAGTACTTC.

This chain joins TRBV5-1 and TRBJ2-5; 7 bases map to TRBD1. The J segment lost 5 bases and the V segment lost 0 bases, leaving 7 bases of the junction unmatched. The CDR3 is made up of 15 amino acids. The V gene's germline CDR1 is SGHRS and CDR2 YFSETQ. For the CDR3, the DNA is TGCGCCAGCAGCTTGGACCCGACAGGGTCCGAGACCCAGTACTTC. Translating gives CASSLDPTGSETQYF.

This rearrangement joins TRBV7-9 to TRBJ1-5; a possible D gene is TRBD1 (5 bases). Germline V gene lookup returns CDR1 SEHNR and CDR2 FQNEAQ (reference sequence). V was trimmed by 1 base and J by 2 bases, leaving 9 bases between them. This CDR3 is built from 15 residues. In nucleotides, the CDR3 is TGTGCCAGCAGCTTAGGGGACTCGGGCAATCAGCCCCAGCATTTT. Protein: CASSLGDSGNQPQHF.

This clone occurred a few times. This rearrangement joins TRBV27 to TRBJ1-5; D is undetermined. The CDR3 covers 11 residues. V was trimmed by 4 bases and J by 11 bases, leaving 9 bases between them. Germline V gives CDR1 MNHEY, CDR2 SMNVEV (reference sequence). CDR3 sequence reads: CASSYLVSQHF. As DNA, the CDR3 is TGTGCCAGCAGTTACCTGGTATCCCAGCATTTT.

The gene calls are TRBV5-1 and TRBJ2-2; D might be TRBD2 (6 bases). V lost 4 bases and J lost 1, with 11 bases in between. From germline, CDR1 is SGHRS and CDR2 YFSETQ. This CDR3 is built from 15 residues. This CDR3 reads CASSGGLLNTGELFF. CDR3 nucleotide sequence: TGCGCCAGCAGCGGGGGACTCCTGAACACCGGGGAGCTGTTTTTT.

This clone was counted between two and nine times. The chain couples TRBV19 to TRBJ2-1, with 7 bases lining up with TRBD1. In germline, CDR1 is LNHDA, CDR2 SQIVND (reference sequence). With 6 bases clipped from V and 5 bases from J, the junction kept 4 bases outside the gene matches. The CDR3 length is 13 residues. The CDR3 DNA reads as TGTGCCAGTAGCCGGGACAGCGACAATGAGCAGTTCTTC. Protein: CASSRDSDNEQFF.

The CDR3: CATSEAGARVFTDTQYF. The CDR3 DNA reads as TGTGCCACCAGCGAGGCGGGGGCTAGGGTTTTCACAGATACGCAGTATTTT. The V gene is TRBV15, the J gene TRBJ2-3, with D tentatively TRBD2 (7 bases). Germline V gene sequence: CDR1 LNHNV, CDR2 YYDKDF (reference sequence). The CDR3 is made up of 17 amino acids. V was cut by 5 bases and J by 2 bases, with 20 bases left in between.

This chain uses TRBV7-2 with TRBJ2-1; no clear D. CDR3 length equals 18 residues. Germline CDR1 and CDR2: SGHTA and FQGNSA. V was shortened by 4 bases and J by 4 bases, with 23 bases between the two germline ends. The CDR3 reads CASSSGSLRQAYYNEQFF. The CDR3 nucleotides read TGTGCCAGCAGCTCTGGTTCACTTAGGCAGGCCTATTACAATGAGCAGTTCTTC.

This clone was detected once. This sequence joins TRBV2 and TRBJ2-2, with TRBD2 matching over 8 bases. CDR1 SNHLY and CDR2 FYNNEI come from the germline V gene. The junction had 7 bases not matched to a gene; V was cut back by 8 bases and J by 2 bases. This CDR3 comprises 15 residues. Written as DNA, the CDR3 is TGTGCCAGCCATACTAGCGGTGGAAACACCGGGGAGCTGTTTTTT. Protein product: CASHTSGGNTGELFF. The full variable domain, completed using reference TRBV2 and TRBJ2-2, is EPEVTQTPSHQVTQMGQEVILRCVPISNHLYFYWYRQILGQKVEFLVSFYNNEISEKSEIFDDQFSVERPDGSNFTLKIRSTKLEDSAMYFCASHTSGGNTGELFFGEGSRLTVL.

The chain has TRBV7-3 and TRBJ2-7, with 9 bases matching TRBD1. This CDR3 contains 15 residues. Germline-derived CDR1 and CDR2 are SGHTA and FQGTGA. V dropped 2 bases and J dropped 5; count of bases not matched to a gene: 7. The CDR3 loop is CASSLHPGQGNEQYF. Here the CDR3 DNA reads TGTGCCAGCAGCTTACATCCGGGACAGGGAAACGAGCAGTACTTC.

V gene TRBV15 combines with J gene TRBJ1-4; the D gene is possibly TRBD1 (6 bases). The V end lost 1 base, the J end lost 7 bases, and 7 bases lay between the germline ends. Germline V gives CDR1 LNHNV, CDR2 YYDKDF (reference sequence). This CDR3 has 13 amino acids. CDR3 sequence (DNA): TGTGCCACCAGCAGAGCACAGGGTGAAAAACTGTTTTTT. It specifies CATSRAQGEKLFF.

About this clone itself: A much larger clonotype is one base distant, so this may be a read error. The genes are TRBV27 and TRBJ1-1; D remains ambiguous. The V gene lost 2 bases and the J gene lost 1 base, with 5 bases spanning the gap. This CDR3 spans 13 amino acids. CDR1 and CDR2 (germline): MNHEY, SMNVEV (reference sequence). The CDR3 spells CASSLQENTEAFF. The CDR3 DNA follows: TGTGCCAGCAGTTTACAGGAGAACACTGAAGCTTTCTTT.

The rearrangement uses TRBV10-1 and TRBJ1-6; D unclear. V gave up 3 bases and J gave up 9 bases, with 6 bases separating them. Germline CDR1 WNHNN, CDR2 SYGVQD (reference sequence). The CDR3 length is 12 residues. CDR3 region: CASSERASPLHF. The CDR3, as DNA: TGCGCCAGCAGTGAAAGGGCTTCACCCCTCCACTTT.

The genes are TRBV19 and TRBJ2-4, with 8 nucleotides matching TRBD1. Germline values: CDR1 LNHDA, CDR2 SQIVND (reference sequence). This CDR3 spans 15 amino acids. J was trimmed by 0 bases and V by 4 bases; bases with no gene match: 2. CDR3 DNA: TGTGCCAGTAGTAGGGACAGGATAGCCAAAAACATTCAGTACTTC. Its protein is CASSRDRIAKNIQYF.

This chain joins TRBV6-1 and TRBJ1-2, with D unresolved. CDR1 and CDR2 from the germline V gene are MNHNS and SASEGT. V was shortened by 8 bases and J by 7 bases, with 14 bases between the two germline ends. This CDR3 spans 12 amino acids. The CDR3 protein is CASRPQGGGYTF. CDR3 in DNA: TGTGCCAGCCGCCCTCAAGGAGGTGGCTACACCTTC.

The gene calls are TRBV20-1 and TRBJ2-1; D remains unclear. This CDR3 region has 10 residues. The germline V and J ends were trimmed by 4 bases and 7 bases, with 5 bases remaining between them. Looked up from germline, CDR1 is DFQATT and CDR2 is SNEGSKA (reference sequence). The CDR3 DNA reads TGCAGTGCTACGAGGAATGAGCAGTTCTTC. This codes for CSATRNEQFF.

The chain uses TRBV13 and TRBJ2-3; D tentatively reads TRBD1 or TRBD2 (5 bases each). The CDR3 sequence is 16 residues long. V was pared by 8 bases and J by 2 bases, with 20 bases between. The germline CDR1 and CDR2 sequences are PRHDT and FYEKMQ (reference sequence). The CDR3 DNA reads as TGTGCCAGCGGGAAGTTATCAGGGAGAAACACAGATACGCAGTATTTT. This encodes CASGKLSGRNTDTQYF.